This is a list of T cell receptor beta chains from one sample in a study of T cell clones after liver transplantation. Using immunoSEQ multiplex PCR, the repertoire was profiled, and TCRdb retains in-frame clones only, with some absent. Among some 61,000 clones listed, less than 75% were seen once. The sample consisted of CD4+ T cells from blood, taken at the 22-month timepoint. These receptors were taken from a human patient who received a liver transplant. Some of the T cells might come from the graft donor. Both conserved end residues are part of each CDR3. Each record gives: clone size, J gene, D gene, V gene, CDR3 protein, CDR3 DNA. The D gene is left open where the match is weak. Rows give clone size only sometimes, using once, few, many, or a class for an expanded clone.

>-|TRBJ2-5|-|TRBV19
CASSIDGLQETQYF
TGTGCCAGTAGTATAGACGGGTTACAAGAGACCCAGTACTTC
>-|TRBJ2-7|TRBD1|TRBV5-6
CASSLGTGGEQYF
TGTGCCAGCAGCTTGGGGACAGGGGGCGAGCAGTACTTC
>-|TRBJ1-3|-|TRBV9
CASSVTLYRETGNTIYF
TGTGCCAGCAGCGTAACCCTTTACAGGGAAACTGGAAACACCATATATTTT
>few|TRBJ2-5|-|TRBV13
CASSFLTSGETQYF
TGTGCCAGCAGCTTCCTAACTAGTGGAGAGACCCAGTACTTC
>once|TRBJ2-6|-|TRBV19
CASGRGTGANVLTF
TGTGCCAGTGGAAGGGGGACCGGGGCCAACGTCCTGACTTTC
>-|TRBJ2-3|TRBD2|TRBV23-1
CASSQSASGGRWRDTQYF
TGCGCCAGCAGTCAATCCGCTAGCGGGGGCCGCTGGAGAGATACGCAGTATTTT
>-|TRBJ2-1|TRBD2|TRBV7-3
CASSANLLAGGLNEQFF
TGTGCCAGCAGCGCAAACTTACTAGCGGGGGGCCTCAATGAGCAGTTCTTC
>few|TRBJ1-4|-|TRBV6-1
CASSDILFSGTINEKLFF
TGTGCCAGCAGTGACATCCTTTTTTCCGGGACAATTAATGAAAAACTGTTTTTT
>-|TRBJ2-7|-|TRBV6-5
CASSYQSGPYEQYF
TGTGCCAGCAGTTATCAGTCAGGGCCCTACGAGCAGTACTTC
>-|TRBJ1-5|-|TRBV2
CASSLQEDQPQHF
TGTGCCAGCAGCCTACAGGAGGATCAGCCCCAGCATTTT
>-|TRBJ2-5|-|TRBV15
CATSRVLQETQYF
TGTGCCACCAGCAGAGTTCTCCAAGAGACCCAGTACTTC
>once|TRBJ1-6|-|TRBV28
CASKDSSTYNSPLHF
TGTGCCAGCAAGGACAGTAGCACCTATAATTCACCCCTCCACTTT
>-|TRBJ1-6|-|TRBV5-8
CASSLDWTALNSPLHF
TGTGCCAGCAGCTTGGATTGGACAGCTTTAAATTCACCCCTCCACTTT
>-|TRBJ2-7|TRBD2|TRBV27
CASSRTSGGYEQYF
TGTGCCAGCAGTCGGACTAGCGGGGGGTACGAGCAGTACTTC
>-|TRBJ2-7|-|TRBV29-1
CSVEVRVRGEQYF
TGCAGCGTTGAAGTAAGGGTCCGGGGAGAGCAGTACTTC
>-|TRBJ1-6|-|TRBV6-4
CASRTDGSSYNSPLHF
TGTGCCAGCAGGACAGACGGGAGCTCCTATAATTCACCCCTCCACTTT
>few|TRBJ2-2|-|TRBV11-2
CASSLVLPGELFF
TGTGCCAGCAGCTTAGTTCTGCCCGGGGAGCTGTTTTTT
>few|TRBJ1-1|TRBD1|TRBV11-1
CASSLGGRGAFTGTEAFF
TGTGCCAGCAGCTTAGGAGGCAGGGGGGCGTTTACAGGGACTGAAGCTTTCTTT
>-|TRBJ1-1|-|TRBV4-1
CASSHHGRGNPEAFF
TGCGCCAGCAGCCACCACGGGAGGGGAAACCCTGAAGCTTTCTTT
>-|TRBJ1-1|-|TRBV14
CASSQQGGAGSSTEAFF
TGTGCCAGCAGCCAACAAGGGGGGGCAGGGTCAAGCACTGAAGCTTTCTTT
>-|TRBJ2-7|-|TRBV7-2
CASSIQGGEQYF
TGTGCCAGCAGCATACAGGGAGGCGAGCAGTACTTC
>-|TRBJ2-1|-|TRBV20-1
CSAYRAAEQFF
TGCAGTGCTTACAGGGCCGCTGAGCAGTTCTTC
>once|TRBJ1-3|-|TRBV9
CASSVGSSGNTIYF
TGTGCCAGCAGCGTGGGTAGCTCTGGAAACACCATATATTTT
>few|TRBJ1-5|-|TRBV27
CASSLSPGPRRQPQHF
TGTGCCAGCAGTTTATCTCCGGGGCCTCGGAGGCAGCCCCAGCATTTT
>-|TRBJ2-1|TRBD2|TRBV11-3
CASSSSGGTYNEQFF
TGTGCCAGCAGCTCAAGCGGGGGGACCTACAATGAGCAGTTCTTC
>-|TRBJ1-1|TRBD1|TRBV2
CASSVQGETEAFF
TGTGCCAGCAGTGTACAGGGGGAGACTGAAGCTTTCTTT
>-|TRBJ1-4|-|TRBV6-1
CASSEPSDGAKLFF
TGTGCCAGCAGTGAACCGTCGGACGGTGCAAAACTGTTTTTT
>-|TRBJ2-1|-|TRBV6-4
CASSEAGKLNEQFF
TGTGCCAGCAGTGAGGCAGGGAAGTTGAATGAGCAGTTCTTC
>few|TRBJ2-7|-|TRBV7-2
CASSSSWSSYEQYF
TGTGCCAGCAGTTCCTCCTGGAGCTCCTACGAGCAGTACTTC
>-|TRBJ1-2|-|TRBV14
CASSLTGTRTIYGYTF
TGTGCCAGCAGCCTTACCGGGACACGGACAATCTATGGCTACACCTTC
>-|TRBJ1-3|-|TRBV11-2
CASSPLGRGTGNTIYF
TGTGCCAGCAGCCCCCTGGGCAGGGGAACTGGAAACACCATATATTTT
>-|TRBJ1-1|TRBD1|TRBV29-1
CSVIRGQMNTEAFF
TGCAGCGTTATACGGGGACAGATGAACACTGAAGCTTTCTTT
>-|TRBJ1-3|-|TRBV10-3
CAISQDISGNTIYF
TGTGCCATCAGCCAGGACATCTCTGGAAACACCATATATTTT
>-|TRBJ2-2|TRBD2|TRBV27
CASSSPRLAGRYTGELFF
TGTGCCAGCAGTTCCCCTCGACTAGCGGGGAGGTACACCGGGGAGCTGTTTTTT
>-|TRBJ2-3|-|TRBV5-4
CASRRDISSTDTQYF
TGTGCCAGCAGAAGGGACATCTCTAGCACAGATACGCAGTATTTT
>few|TRBJ2-7|TRBD2|TRBV7-9
CASSPGGYGYEQYF
TGTGCCAGCAGCCCCGGGGGGTATGGGTACGAGCAGTACTTC
>-|TRBJ1-5|-|TRBV5-6
CASSRIGNNQPQHF
TGTGCCAGCAGCCGAATTGGGAACAATCAGCCCCAGCATTTT
>-|TRBJ2-7|TRBD2|TRBV6-1
CASKDSGAVEQYF
TGTGCCAGCAAAGATAGCGGGGCTGTCGAGCAGTACTTC
>-|TRBJ2-3|TRBD2|TRBV6-1
CASLAGGPNTDTQYF
TGTGCCTCCCTAGCGGGGGGGCCGAACACAGATACGCAGTATTTT
>-|TRBJ1-1|-|TRBV7-3
CASSLRAGAGVTEAFF
TGTGCCAGCAGCTTAAGGGCAGGGGCGGGAGTCACTGAAGCTTTCTTT
>few|TRBJ1-2|-|TRBV4-2
CASSQDPRTEAYGYTF
TGTGCCAGCAGCCAAGATCCTAGGACAGAAGCGTATGGCTACACCTTC
>many|TRBJ2-5|-|TRBV28
CASSPGQKQETQYF
TGTGCCAGCAGCCCTGGACAGAAACAAGAGACCCAGTACTTC
>-|TRBJ1-1|-|TRBV20-1
CSAKGRTEAFF
TGCAGTGCTAAGGGACGGACGGAAGCTTTCTTT
>-|TRBJ2-3|-|TRBV5-1
CASSLGSGHPTDTQYF
TGCGCCAGCAGCTTGGGGTCAGGGCACCCCACAGATACGCAGTATTTT
>-|TRBJ2-5|-|TRBV9
CASSVGIWGPYQETQYF
TGTGCCAGCAGCGTAGGGATCTGGGGGCCTTATCAAGAGACCCAGTACTTC
>-|TRBJ1-4|-|TRBV30
CAWAQGLRNEKLFF
TGTGCCTGGGCTCAGGGGTTACGTAATGAAAAACTGTTTTTT
>few|TRBJ2-3|-|TRBV7-8
CASSSAGTYTDTQYF
TGTGCCAGCAGCTCCGCGGGGACCTACACAGATACGCAGTATTTT
>-|TRBJ1-4|-|TRBV28
CAITGSTTNEKLFF
TGTGCCATCACAGGGTCTACAACTAATGAAAAACTGTTTTTT
>once|TRBJ1-2|-|TRBV6-5
CASSYSKAAVVIGYTF
TGTGCCAGCAGTTACTCGAAGGCAGCCGTAGTAATCGGCTACACCTTC